This is a list of T cell receptor beta chains from one sample in a study of blood T cell repertoires in COVID-19. Sequenced by immunoSEQ multiplex PCR; TCRdb stores in-frame clones only, minus some. The repertoire holds about 220,000 clones, with approximately 80% as singletons. Sequencing was performed on peripheral blood. The receptors were gathered from a man aged 50-60 years with active or convalescent COVID-19. Each CDR3 is given with its conserved first and last residue. A D gene is named only where the DNA matches it firmly. Clone size is not always given. Where it is, it says once, few, many or a class for expanded clones.

TRBD1	TRBV19	15	once	TRBJ2-1	TGTGCCAGTAGTATAGGAGGGACAGCCTACAATGAGCAGTTCTTC	CASSIGGTAYNEQFF
NA	TRBV5-1	13	NA	TRBJ1-2	TGCGCCAGCAGCCCCCGCCCCGGAGGAGGCTACACCTTC	CASSPRPGGGYTF
NA	TRBV28	14	NA	TRBJ1-1	TGTGCCAGCAGTTTTTACGGGATGAACACTGAAGCTTTCTTT	CASSFYGMNTEAFF
NA	TRBV6-6	16	NA	TRBJ2-5	TGTGCCAGCAGTTACTCTGGGGCTAGTATGGAGGAGACCCAGTACTTC	CASSYSGASMEETQYF
NA	TRBV14	13	NA	TRBJ1-5	TGTGCCAGCAGCCTTACGGAGGAACAGCCCCAGCATTTT	CASSLTEEQPQHF
NA	TRBV2	12	NA	TRBJ2-7	TGTGCCAGCAGCCGCGAGGGATACGAGCAGTACTTC	CASSREGYEQYF
NA	TRBV19	15	few	TRBJ2-5	TGTGCCAGTAGTTCCCCGAGGGGACAATCGGAGACCCAGTACTTC	CASSSPRGQSETQYF
NA	TRBV5-4	15	once	TRBJ2-7	TGTGCCAGCAGCCTGGGCTCAGACTTCCGCTACGAGCAGTACTTC	CASSLGSDFRYEQYF
TRBD1	TRBV19	16	NA	TRBJ1-1	TGTGCCAGTAGTAAAAGATTGGGACAGCCGAACACTGAAGCTTTCTTT	CASSKRLGQPNTEAFF
NA	TRBV6-6	16	NA	TRBJ1-4	TGTGCCAGCAGTCCCACCCCAGGGGTTACTAATGAAAAACTGTTTTTT	CASSPTPGVTNEKLFF
TRBD2	TRBV6-1	16	NA	TRBJ2-1	TGTGCCAGCAGTGAAAGACTAGCGAGCTCCTACAATGAGCAGTTCTTC	CASSERLASSYNEQFF
NA	TRBV20-1	11	NA	TRBJ2-1	TGCAGTGCTCAACGGTATTCTGAGCAGTTCTTC	CSAQRYSEQFF
TRBD1	TRBV4-3	14	few	TRBJ1-1	TGCGCCAGCAGCCACCGGGACAGGGGTGATGAAGCTTTCTTT	CASSHRDRGDEAFF
NA	TRBV3-1/TRBV3-2	16	NA	TRBJ2-7	TGTGCCAGCAGCCAAGATACTGTAGGTCCTCGGAGGGAGCAGTACTTC	CASSQDTVGPRREQYF
TRBD1	TRBV6-4	14	NA	TRBJ2-1	TGTGCCAGCAGTGAAGGCAGGGGGCGGAATGAGCAGTTCTTC	CASSEGRGRNEQFF
TRBD2	TRBV5-1	17	NA	TRBJ2-1	TGCGCCAGCAGCGGGACTAGCGGGGGCCTATCCTACAATGAGCAGTTCTTC	CASSGTSGGLSYNEQFF
TRBD1	TRBV28	14	NA	TRBJ1-2	TGTGCCAGCAGTTGGACAGGGAGAGTTGCTGGCTACACCTTC	CASSWTGRVAGYTF
NA	TRBV19	15	once	TRBJ2-1	TGTGCCAGTTCTTTTGGGACATCTCCCTACAATGAGCAGTTCTTC	CASSFGTSPYNEQFF
TRBD1	TRBV28	16	once	TRBJ2-7	TGTGCCAGCAGTTTATCTTCCGCGACAGGGGGCTACGAGCAGTACTTC	CASSLSSATGGYEQYF
TRBD1	TRBV2	17	NA	TRBJ2-1	TGTGCCAGCACCCAGGGGACAGGGGTTACTTCTTACAATGAGCAGTTCTTC	CASTQGTGVTSYNEQFF
TRBD2	TRBV2	17	NA	TRBJ2-5	TGTGCCAGCATCCGGGGGGCTAGCGGGGCCTCGGGGGTAACCCAGTACTTC	CASIRGASGASGVTQYF
NA	TRBV12-3/TRBV12-4	13	NA	TRBJ1-4	TGTGCCAGCAGCCCCCGACAGACTGAAAAACTGTTTTTT	CASSPRQTEKLFF
NA	TRBV18	16	NA	TRBJ2-1	TGTGCCAGCTCACTGAACCGGGACACAAACTACAATGAGCAGTTCTTC	CASSLNRDTNYNEQFF
NA	TRBV27	16	NA	TRBJ1-6	TGTGCCAGCAGTTCTCCGCGGAGGGCCCTTGGATCACCCCTCCACTTT	CASSSPRRALGSPLHF
NA	TRBV7-2	15	NA	TRBJ1-6	TGTGCCAGCAGCCCGGAGGGCCTATATAATTCACCCCTCCACTTT	CASSPEGLYNSPLHF
NA	TRBV19	15	NA	TRBJ2-1	TGTGCCAGTAGTTTTGGGGGGATCCCCTACAATGAGCAGTTCTTC	CASSFGGIPYNEQFF
NA	TRBV28	15	few	TRBJ1-5	TGTGCCAGCAGTTTAACGGGTCAGGGGTATCAGCCCCAGCATTTT	CASSLTGQGYQPQHF
NA	TRBV2	14	NA	TRBJ1-6	TGTGCCAGCAGTGAAGGTATGCGTAGCGCACCCCTCCACTTT	CASSEGMRSAPLHF
TRBD1	TRBV15	16	NA	TRBJ2-7	TGTGCCACCAGCAAATTTCCGGGACAGGCGGCGGGGGAGCAGTACTTC	CATSKFPGQAAGEQYF
TRBD1	TRBV6-5	15	NA	TRBJ1-2	TGTGCCAGCAGAACCCCCGGGACAGGGGGAATTGGCTACACCTTC	CASRTPGTGGIGYTF
NA	TRBV28	15	NA	TRBJ1-5	TGTGCCAGCACCCCGGGGGGGAGGGGCAATCAGCCCCAGCATTTT	CASTPGGRGNQPQHF
NA	TRBV11-3	14	NA	TRBJ1-6	TGTGCCAGCAGCTTAGGGACAGCGAATTCACCCCTCCACTTT	CASSLGTANSPLHF
NA	TRBV3-1/TRBV3-2	14	NA	TRBJ2-1	TGTGCCAGCAGCCAAGATTCAGCGGGCTATGAGCAGTTCTTC	CASSQDSAGYEQFF
NA	TRBV12-3/TRBV12-4	13	NA	TRBJ2-3	TGTGCCAGTAGTTTGAGGGTCCTAGATACGCAGTATTTT	CASSLRVLDTQYF
NA	TRBV6-2/TRBV6-3	14	NA	TRBJ1-5	TGTGCCAGCGGCCCGACCTGGGGGGATCAGCCCCAGCATTTT	CASGPTWGDQPQHF
TRBD2	TRBV27	16	NA	TRBJ2-2	TGTGCCAGCAGTTTAGTAGGCGGGAGGGACACCGGGGAGCTGTTTTTT	CASSLVGGRDTGELFF
NA	TRBV9	14	once	TRBJ2-7	TGTGCCAGCAGCGTGGAGGACAGCTCCTACGAGCAGTACTTC	CASSVEDSSYEQYF
NA	TRBV19	13	NA	TRBJ2-6	TGTGCCAGTAGTCAATCTGGGGCCAACGTCCTGACTTTC	CASSQSGANVLTF
TRBD1	TRBV28	15	NA	TRBJ2-5	TGTGCCAGCAAGGCCGACAGGGGTTTTCGAGAGACCCAGTACTTC	CASKADRGFRETQYF
NA	TRBV5-1	15	NA	TRBJ2-1	TGCGCCAGCAGCTTGGTTGCTAGTTTCGGCAATGAGCAGTTCTTC	CASSLVASFGNEQFF
NA	TRBV10-2	15	NA	TRBJ1-2	TGCGCCAGCACCCACGCGGGGGGGCTTAACTATGGCTACACCTTC	CASTHAGGLNYGYTF
NA	TRBV11-2	15	NA	TRBJ1-2	TGTGCCAGCAGCTTAGAGGGGCGCTTTAACTATGGCTACACCTTC	CASSLEGRFNYGYTF
TRBD1	TRBV9	16	once	TRBJ1-2	TGTGCCAGCAGCACGCGCGTATGGACAGGCAACTATGGCTACACCTTC	CASSTRVWTGNYGYTF
NA	TRBV5-6	15	few	TRBJ2-1	TGTGCCAGCAGCTTTAGCTTCCTATTTGGGAATGAGCAGTTCTTC	CASSFSFLFGNEQFF
NA	TRBV21-1	14	NA	TRBJ2-5	TGTGCCAGCAGCAGTGGGAGCGACCAAGAGACCCAGTACTTC	CASSSGSDQETQYF
NA	TRBV7-2	14	NA	TRBJ2-7	TGTGCCAGCAGCTTACGTGCTAAGATCCACGAGCAGTACTTC	CASSLRAKIHEQYF
NA	TRBV6-5	12	NA	TRBJ1-2	TGTGCCAGCAGTTCAGGTTTCTATGGCTACACCTTC	CASSSGFYGYTF
NA	TRBV5-6	12	NA	TRBJ1-1	TGTGCCAGCAGTCGGGGGGGCTATGAAGCTTTCTTT	CASSRGGYEAFF
NA	TRBV10-3	15	NA	TRBJ2-1	TGTGCCATCAGTCACAGGGCACTCTCCTACAATGAGCAGTTCTTC	CAISHRALSYNEQFF
NA	TRBV27	13	NA	TRBJ2-1	TGTGCCAGCAGTCTGGCTGCCTACAATGAGCAGTTCTTC	CASSLAAYNEQFF
NA	TRBV6-5	15	few	TRBJ1-5	TGTGCCAGCAGTTACTCGTTCCAGGGGAATCAGCCCCAGCATTTT	CASSYSFQGNQPQHF
NA	TRBV5-6	14	NA	TRBJ1-2	TGTGCCAGCAGCTTGGGACAGCCGATCTATGGCTACACCTTC	CASSLGQPIYGYTF
TRBD1	TRBV19	15	NA	TRBJ1-1	TGTGCCAGTAGTATCTGGGCAGGGGGGAACACTGAAGCTTTCTTT	CASSIWAGGNTEAFF
TRBD1	TRBV7-8	15	NA	TRBJ1-1	TGTGCCAGCAGCCCAAGACAGGGGGCGAACACTGAAGCTTTCTTT	CASSPRQGANTEAFF
TRBD2	TRBV5-1	17	NA	TRBJ2-2	TGCGCCAGCAGCTCTCCGGGACTAGCGGGAGTTACCGGGGAGCTGTTTTTT	CASSSPGLAGVTGELFF
TRBD2	TRBV2	15	NA	TRBJ2-5	TGTGCCAGCAATTTAGCGGGGGGGCCCTGGGAGACCCAGTACTTC	CASNLAGGPWETQYF
TRBD1	TRBV5-6	19	NA	TRBJ1-2	TGTGCCAGCAGCTCTATAGCCTCCGGGACAGGGGGGAACTGGTATGGCTACACCTTC	CASSSIASGTGGNWYGYTF